This T cell receptor beta chain was captured in a study of CD8+CD57+ T cells in acquired aplastic anemia. Study-wide background: DNA recovered from sorted CD4+ and CD8+ cells had a mean of about 3 ug. Study findings and constraints: The number of CD8+ CDR3 sequences shared by patients and controls was 25 to 35.

From germline, CDR1 is SQVTM and CDR2 ANQGSEA. The CDR3 is 12 residues long. V was cut by 8 bases and J by 1 base, with 11 bases left in between. Worth noting for this clonotype: Its antigen is still unknown.

Selection for sequencing was limited to patients who had shown CD8+CD57+ cell expansion by flow cytometry. Both TCR beta VDJ combination and CDR3 sequence profiling were carried out. Genomic DNA was the template for this profiling. TCRdb reanalysed the reads using MiXCR and keeps one entry per CDR3 protein. The data contain about 40,000 distinct CDR3 sequences, roughly 69% of them singletons. The clonotype originates from a human donor with aplastic anemia. Sequenced: sorted CD4+, CD8+, or CD8+CD57+ T cells (not recorded which) from PBMCs. The V gene is TRBV29-1, the J gene TRBJ1-1; D is unresolved. CDR3: CSLTHGNTEAFF. The CDR3 bases are TGCAGCTTGACCCACGGGAACACTGAAGCTTTCTTT.